This T cell receptor beta chain originates from a study of blood T cell repertoires in COVID-19 (dated by TCRdb to 2018 to 2020). Looking at the study overall: The collaborator samples originated in the United States, Italy and Spain and spanned the acute and convalescent phases of COVID-19. The prospective study material was composed of cDNA or gDNA derived from T cells, B-cell-depleted T cells, or PBMCs. Subjects who had been exposed to COVID-19, were actively infected with it, or had recovered from it provided the deeply sampled blood TCRbeta repertoires that made up the dataset. The repertoires were released in a freely available public database intended as a resource for research on the immune response to SARS-CoV-2. Samples came from the ongoing ImmuneRACE study (first 160 participants) plus 1,254 subjects from 6 global collaborators. The sample metadata nearly always contained a de-identified subject ID, COVID-19 status, age in years and sex. Where available, HLA class I and class II types were taken from metadata supplied by the sample provider and were not determined by assay-based typing. Broader findings and caveats from the paper: Clinical and demographic metadata were provided uncurated, with the amount varying by source and participant.

In the germline V gene (reference sequence), CDR1 corresponds to MNHEY and CDR2 to SMNVEV. The germline V and J ends show losses of 7 bases and 6 bases respectively, and no gene match explains 9 bases of the junction. Its CDR3 holds 15 amino acids, cysteine through phenylalanine. Here the CDR3 DNA is all that survives: 45 bases in frame from base 1. The immunoSEQ Assay, a bias-controlled multiplex PCR, was used to amplify TCRbeta CDR3 regions from genomic DNA. Regarding the original processing steps: Within the assay, amplification of reference gene primers was used to estimate how many nucleated cells each sample contained. To quantify the absolute abundance of each unique TCRbeta CDR3 rearrangement, sequence reads were collapsed and filtered. For each sample, productive Simpson clonality was calculated as the square root of Simpson's diversity index over productive rearrangements. TCRdb limited this immuneACCESS table to in-frame rearrangements with V and J called. A share of clones is missing; checked studies link under half to unresolved V genes, and the rest is unexplained. That table furnishes V, J and clone size, whereas the DNA furnished D and trimming. This sample gives fewer than 350,000 clones in total; about 87% of them show up just once. Of the sample, 1.5% to 2% is held by the ten largest clones.

In the case of this clone: Its cognate antigen has yet to be identified. No much larger clone exists at a distance of one base, and base qualities are not known.

At one collaborating source in Seattle, patients were enrolled during active infection and were followed longitudinally through the course of disease. Each collaborating institution followed its own protocols to collect whole blood in K2EDTA tubes. For TCRbeta analysis, collaborators shipped samples as frozen whole blood, isolated PBMCs, or DNA extracted from either of those sample types. This clonotype originated in a woman aged 30 to 39 with COVID-19, enrolled during active disease. Recombination connected TRBV27 to TRBJ2-1; 10 nucleotides in the junction match TRBD2. The specimen sequenced was peripheral blood. CDR3 reads: CASIFSGGTRNEQFF. The DNA sequence is TGTGCCAGCATTTTTAGCGGGGGGACGCGCAATGAGCAGTTCTTC.